This T cell receptor beta chain originates from a study of T cells in Graves' hyperthyroidism and ophthalmopathy. Study-wide background: Prior to any treatment, at the point of initial diagnosis, peripheral blood was collected.

Patients aged 18 to 65 had newly diagnosed hyperthyroidism of under 2 months' duration. Regarding the study as a whole: A model of 13 V-J pairs discriminated ophthalmopathy from stable hyperthyroidism.

The table lists this clonotype with a few counts. No antigen is known for it. Germline CDR1 is MDHEN and CDR2 is SYDVKM. Trimming took 5 bases from V and 4 from J, leaving 6 bases between them. The CDR3 has 12 amino acids. It was RNA transcripts that yielded the amplified TCR beta CDR3 regions. The HTBI primer set was used in a first-round RT-PCR of the TCR CDR3. TCRdb reanalysed the multiplex PCR reads using MiXCR and keeps one entry per CDR3 protein. Of about 200,000 distinct CDR3 sequences listed, approximately 17% are singletons. The V gene is TRBV28, the J gene TRBJ1-5, with D uncertain. The sample taken for sequencing was blood. This TCR derives from a middle-aged man with Graves' hyperthyroidism. The CDR3: CASSRLNQPQHF. The CDR3 nucleotides are TGTGCCAGCAGTCGATTAAATCAGCCCCAGCATTTT.